The entry below describes one T cell receptor beta chain. These data originate in a study of blood T cell repertoires in COVID-19. The wider study: There were acute and convalescent COVID-19 samples, and they came from the United States, Italy and Spain.

Germline V gene data show CDR1 as MGHRA and CDR2 as YSYEKL. V was pared by 1 base and J by 5 bases, with 6 bases of the junction left unmatched. The CDR3 runs to 15 residues. In the authors' methods: For nucleated cells, counts were estimated from reference gene primer amplification. Repertoires were generated with immunoSEQ multiplex PCR, while TCRdb's copy carries only in-frame clones and drops some. The DNA gave D and trimming, while V, J and clone size come from that table. The table includes hundreds of thousands of clones, 80% to 90% detected once. The sequencing input was PBMCs or T cells enriched from blood (not recorded which). The sequence derives from a man under 40 who had recovered from COVID-19. The chain links TRBV4-1 to TRBJ2-7; 9 bases are a match to TRBD1. Here the CDR3 reads CASSQVGTGNDEQYF. DNA of the CDR3: TGCGCCAGCAGCCAAGTCGGGACAGGGAACGACGAGCAGTACTTC.